These T cell receptor beta chains were read from a single sample in a study of cytomegalovirus exposure and HLA in healthy donors. Sequencing used immunoSEQ multiplex PCR; TCRdb keeps in-frame clones, though not all of them. The data contain about 170,000 clones, around 77% of them singletons. Sequenced material: PBMCs. The receptor source for this set is a woman in her twenties or thirties in good health and CMV-seropositive. Both conserved end residues are part of each CDR3. Fields, in order: V gene, J gene, clone size, D gene, CDR3 protein, CDR3 DNA. D genes are given only for firm matches. Not every row has a clone size; where given, it reads once, few, many or a size class.

TRBV15	TRBJ2-5	NA	TRBD2	CATSRGTAGEETQYF	TGTGCCACCAGCAGGGGGACGGCGGGGGAAGAGACCCAGTACTTC
TRBV5-6	TRBJ1-1	NA	NA	CASSFGDLSNTEAFF	TGTGCCAGCAGCTTCGGGGATCTGAGCAACACTGAAGCTTTCTTT
TRBV6-1	TRBJ2-7	NA	NA	CASSVSVVSGARSYEQYF	TGTGCCAGCAGTGTTTCGGTAGTTTCAGGGGCACGGTCCTACGAGCAGTACTTC
TRBV5-4	TRBJ1-1	few	NA	CASSLTGNTEAFF	TGTGCCAGCAGCCTTACAGGGAACACTGAAGCTTTCTTT
TRBV7-7	TRBJ2-5	NA	TRBD1	CASSLATTGGQETQYF	TGTGCCAGCAGCTTAGCAACGACAGGGGGCCAAGAGACCCAGTACTTC
TRBV5-1	TRBJ2-7	NA	NA	CASSLWSGSSYEQYF	TGCGCCAGCAGCTTGTGGTCGGGGAGCTCCTACGAGCAGTACTTC
TRBV4-3	TRBJ1-1	NA	NA	CASSQAPTGWNTEAFF	TGCGCCAGCAGCCAAGCCCCGACAGGTTGGAACACTGAAGCTTTCTTT
TRBV6-5	TRBJ1-1	once	TRBD1	CASTRDRGYTEAFF	TGTGCCAGCACTCGAGACAGGGGCTACACTGAAGCTTTCTTT
TRBV6-1	TRBJ1-1	NA	NA	CASSDVAFTEAFF	TGTGCCAGCAGTGACGTGGCATTCACTGAAGCTTTCTTT
TRBV29-1	TRBJ1-2	NA	NA	CSVLAGGYGYTF	TGCAGCGTTTTAGCCGGAGGCTATGGCTACACCTTC
TRBV4-3	TRBJ2-1	few	NA	CASSQDKHNEQFF	TGCGCCAGCAGCCAAGATAAGCACAATGAGCAGTTCTTC
TRBV6-5	TRBJ1-2	NA	NA	CASSLRGGNYGYTF	TGTGCCAGCAGTTTACGGGGGGGTAACTATGGCTACACCTTC
TRBV7-2	TRBJ2-7	NA	NA	CASSLWPGHSYEQYF	TGTGCCAGCAGCCTGTGGCCCGGACACTCCTACGAGCAGTACTTC
TRBV6-6	TRBJ1-1	few	TRBD1	CASRETGAAFF	TGTGCCAGCAGGGAAACAGGGGCCGCTTTCTTT
TRBV7-8	TRBJ1-1	NA	NA	CASSLYGASVTEAFF	TGTGCCAGCAGCTTATACGGTGCTTCGGTGACTGAAGCTTTCTTT
TRBV4-1	TRBJ1-1	NA	NA	CASSQEVSRGMNTEAFF	TGCGCCAGCAGCCAAGAAGTCTCCAGGGGCATGAACACTGAAGCTTTCTTT
TRBV25-1	TRBJ1-1	few	NA	CASSLSGGTEAFF	TGTGCCAGCAGTCTGTCGGGGGGCACTGAAGCTTTCTTT
TRBV7-6	TRBJ1-2	NA	NA	CASSLDFMGQHIHGYTF	TGTGCCAGCAGCTTAGATTTCATGGGCCAGCACATACATGGCTACACCTTC
TRBV9	TRBJ1-6	NA	TRBD1	CASSVDGRQGNSPLHF	TGTGCCAGCAGCGTAGATGGGAGACAGGGTAATTCACCCCTCCACTTT